This T cell receptor beta chain appears in the sequencing data of a study of cytomegalovirus exposure and HLA in healthy donors. On the study more broadly: The approximately 120 validation repertoires were produced on the same platform as the roughly 670 repertoires of the first cohort. This was reported in a later analysis. Findings and caveats of the study: Reports described diagnosis of cytomegalovirus status by the classifier as highly specific and sensitive. Despite most TCR sequences being rare, some public TCRs occurred in many donors.

Details on this clone: The target antigen is unknown.

The V segment lost 7 bases and the J segment 9 bases; nucleotides outside the gene matches: 8. CDR1 MNHEY and CDR2 SVGAGI come from the germline V gene. CDR3 size: 13 residues. Sequencing used immunoSEQ multiplex PCR; TCRdb keeps in-frame clones, though not all of them. The repertoire consists of a few hundred thousand clones, with about nine tenths occurring once and the leading ten covering more than 0.8%. This rearrangement joins TRBV6-5 to TRBJ2-1; TRBD2 matches at 8 bases. Sequencing was performed on PBMCs. This TCR came from a woman younger than 30 in good health and CMV-seronegative. The CDR3: CASIPAGASEQFF. CDR3 DNA: TGTGCCAGCATCCCAGCGGGGGCGAGTGAGCAGTTCTTC.